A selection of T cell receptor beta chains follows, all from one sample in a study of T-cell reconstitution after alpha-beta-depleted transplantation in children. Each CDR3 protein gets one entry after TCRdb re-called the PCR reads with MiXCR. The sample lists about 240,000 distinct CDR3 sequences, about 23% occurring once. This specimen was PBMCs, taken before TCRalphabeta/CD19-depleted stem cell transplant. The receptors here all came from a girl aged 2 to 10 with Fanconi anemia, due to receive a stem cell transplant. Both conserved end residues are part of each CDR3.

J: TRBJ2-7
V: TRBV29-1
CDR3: CSVVRGGYDEQYF

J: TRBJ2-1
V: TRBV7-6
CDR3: CASSLALGTSDLPDINEQFF

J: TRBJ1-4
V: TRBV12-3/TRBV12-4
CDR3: CASSLLGGSEKLFF

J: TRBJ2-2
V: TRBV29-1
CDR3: CSVEVDPGELFF

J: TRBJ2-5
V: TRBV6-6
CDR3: CASHTHGGQETQYF

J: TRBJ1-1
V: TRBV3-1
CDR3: CASRKGNTEAFF

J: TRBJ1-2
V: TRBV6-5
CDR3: CASSYRGTGGYTF

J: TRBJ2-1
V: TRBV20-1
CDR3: CSARRQGFYNEQFF

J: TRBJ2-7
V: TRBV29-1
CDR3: CSVGLISYEQYF

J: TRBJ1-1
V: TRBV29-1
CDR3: CSVARGPPNTEAFF

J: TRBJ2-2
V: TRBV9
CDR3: CASSAPMNGGRSGELFF

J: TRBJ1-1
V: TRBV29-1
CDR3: CSVDKGTNTEAFF

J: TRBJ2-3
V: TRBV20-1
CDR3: CSALRDSFTLDTQYF

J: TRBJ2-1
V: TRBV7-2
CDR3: CASRTTAGTSYNEQFF

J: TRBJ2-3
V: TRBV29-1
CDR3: CSVEGLWGPTDTQYF

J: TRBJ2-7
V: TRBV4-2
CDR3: CASSQPASGSTYEQYF

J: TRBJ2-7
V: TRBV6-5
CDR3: CASGRGPSEQYF

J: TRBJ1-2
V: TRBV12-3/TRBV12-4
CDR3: CASRLEGHRAYGYTF

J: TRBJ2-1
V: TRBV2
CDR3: CASSRIAGGGEQFF

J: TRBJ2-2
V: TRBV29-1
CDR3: CSVEISSGENTGELFF

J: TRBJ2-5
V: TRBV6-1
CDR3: CASSRQVLEETQYF

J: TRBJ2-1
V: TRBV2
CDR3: CASSDSLIYNEQFF

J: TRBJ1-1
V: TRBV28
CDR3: CASSFFHPPEAFF

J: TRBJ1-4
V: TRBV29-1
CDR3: CSVLPNNEKLFF

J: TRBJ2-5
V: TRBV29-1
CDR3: CSVRQGEETQYF

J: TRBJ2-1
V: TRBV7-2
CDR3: CASSLVMVHEQFF

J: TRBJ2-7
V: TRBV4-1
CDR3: CASSQDSDGGYEQYF

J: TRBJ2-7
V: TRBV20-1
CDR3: CSARDRGEGTYEQYF

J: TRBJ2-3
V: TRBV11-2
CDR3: CASSLEGPSGGADTQYF

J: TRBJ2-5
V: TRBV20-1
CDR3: CSASPGQETQYF

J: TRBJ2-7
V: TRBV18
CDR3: CASSPTVLYEQYF

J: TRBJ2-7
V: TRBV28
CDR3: CASSRVDLPYEQYF

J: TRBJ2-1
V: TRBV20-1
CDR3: CSAVQTIRSYNEQFF

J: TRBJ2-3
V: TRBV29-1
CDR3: CSVATSGVTDTQYF

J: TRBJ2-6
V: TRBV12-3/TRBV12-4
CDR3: CASSLVRGSGANVLTF

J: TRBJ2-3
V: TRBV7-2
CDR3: CASNQPRLAGGYTDTQYF

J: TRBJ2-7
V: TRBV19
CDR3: CASSDSLEQYF

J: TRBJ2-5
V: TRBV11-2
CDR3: CASSSPLRIHQETQYF

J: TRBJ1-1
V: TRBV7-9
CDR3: CASSLDARVGEAFF

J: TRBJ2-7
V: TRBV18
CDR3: CASSLGTGGIYEQYF

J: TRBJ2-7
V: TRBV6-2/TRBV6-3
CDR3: CASSVPGRPNEYF

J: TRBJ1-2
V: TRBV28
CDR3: CASSSLHGAGHGYTF

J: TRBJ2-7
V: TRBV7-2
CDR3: CASSLEHKELYEQYF

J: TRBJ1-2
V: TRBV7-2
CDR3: CASSLGQYSSVYTF

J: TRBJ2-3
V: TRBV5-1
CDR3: CASTLGGPGDTQYF

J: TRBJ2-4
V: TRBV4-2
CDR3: CASSQGLADNIQYF

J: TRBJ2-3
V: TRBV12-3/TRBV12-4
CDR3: CASRRTSPLQDTQYF

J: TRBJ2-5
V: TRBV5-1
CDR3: CASRPGTGGVTQYF

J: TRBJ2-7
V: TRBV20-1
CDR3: CSAREGGSRREQYF

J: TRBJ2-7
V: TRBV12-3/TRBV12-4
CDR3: CASSFSGRLYEQYF

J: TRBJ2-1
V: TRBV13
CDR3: CACNPRLHPYNEQFF

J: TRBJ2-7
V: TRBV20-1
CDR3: CSASTDSSYEQYF

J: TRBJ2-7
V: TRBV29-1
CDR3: CSVVTSSYEQYF

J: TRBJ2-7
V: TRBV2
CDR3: CASKWGQGYYEQYF

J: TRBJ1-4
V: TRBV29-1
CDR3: CSGKTGEGEKLFF

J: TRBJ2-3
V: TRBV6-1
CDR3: CASSAEWGTDTQYF

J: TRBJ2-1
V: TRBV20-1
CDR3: CSARDRWEGYNEQFF

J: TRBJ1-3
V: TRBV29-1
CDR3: CSVEGQGSYSGNTIYF

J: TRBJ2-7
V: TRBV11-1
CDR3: CASSLVEGHLYEQYF